This entry describes one T cell receptor (beta chain). Its antigen is currently not known. Base qualities are not provided; no much larger clone lies one nucleotide away. This entry belongs to a study of blood T cell repertoires in COVID-19 (dated by TCRdb to about 2020). At the level of the whole study: Collaborator samples came from the United States, Italy and Spain and covered acute and convalescent phases of COVID-19. The material from the prospective study consisted of cDNA or gDNA derived from T cells, B-cell-depleted T cells, or PBMCs. Deeply sampled blood TCRbeta repertoires from subjects exposed to, actively infected with, or recovered from COVID-19 were included in the dataset. The repertoires were released in a freely available public database meant as a resource for research on the immune response to SARS-CoV-2. Samples came from the ongoing ImmuneRACE study (first 160 participants) plus 1,254 subjects from 6 global collaborators. Sample metadata almost always included a de-identified subject ID, COVID-19 status, age in years and sex. Where available, HLA class I and class II types were taken from metadata supplied by the sample provider and were not determined by assay-based typing. Beyond this particular receptor, the publication reports: The amount of clinical and demographic metadata varied by source and participant and was provided uncurated.

Whole blood was collected in K2EDTA tubes by collaborating institutions according to the institutions' own protocols. For TCRbeta analysis, collaborators shipped samples as frozen whole blood, isolated PBMCs, or DNA extracted from either of those sample types. TCRbeta CDR3 regions were amplified from genomic DNA by means of the immunoSEQ Assay, a bias-controlled multiplex PCR. As for the authors' bioinformatics: The number of nucleated cells in each sample was estimated from the amplification of reference gene primers within the assay. Sequence reads were collapsed and filtered to measure the absolute abundance of every unique TCRbeta CDR3 rearrangement. For each sample, productive Simpson clonality was calculated as the square root of Simpson's diversity index across productive rearrangements. The table comes from immuneACCESS by way of TCRdb, which keeps in-frame sequences with V and J called. Part of the clones is missing from these tables; in studies checked, under half for an unresolved V gene and the rest for unknown reasons. That table is the source of V, J and clone size, and D and trimming were worked out from the DNA. Present in this sample are tens of thousands of clones, 86% of which were seen just once. Clones ranked in the top ten supply about 7.7% of the sample.

V is shortened by 2 bases, J by 1 base, and the region joining them spans 5 bases. The CDR3, from cysteine to phenylalanine, totals 13 residues. The read is trimmed to its CDR3 DNA, 39 bases read in frame from base 1. Recombination connected TRBV12-3 or TRBV12-4 to TRBJ1-1; no D segment can be confidently identified. Sample: peripheral blood. This clonotype was sampled from a man aged 55 to 70 with acute or convalescent COVID-19. The CDR3 sequence is CASSLFGNTEAFF. The nucleotide sequence is TGTGCCAGCAGTTTATTCGGGAACACTGAAGCTTTCTTT.